The 7 T cell receptor beta chains below were found in one sample sequenced in a study of response to subunit inactivated influenza vaccine (dated by TCRdb to the late 2010s). The library was generated by RT-PCR. Sequenced using an Illumina HiSeq 2500. In TCRdb, the public reads were trimmed at Q25 with fastp and aligned with MiXCR, with productive beta chains retained. Rows are combined by CDR3 protein, so each entry shows the most common genes and DNA. Counted in this sample were 700,000 to 800,000 distinct CDR3 sequences; less than 20% of them appeared once. Roughly 11% of the sample rests with the top ten. Sequenced here: PBMCs from blood, sampled more than 4 days after vaccination. These receptors originate from a man aged 45-60 years who received an inactivated influenza vaccine. Donor details come from another sample of the same person, matched by shared clones.

The gene calls are TRBV24-1 and TRBJ2-6; 14 nucleotides match TRBD2. Trimming took 5 bases from V and 1 from J; bases not matched to a gene: 3. The CDR3 runs to 18 residues. CDR1 and CDR2 from the germline V gene are KGHDR and SFDVKD. CDR3 region: CATSVGLAGESGANVLTF. In DNA form, the CDR3 reads TGTGCCACCAGTGTGGGACTAGCGGGGGAATCTGGGGCCAACGTCCTGACTTTC.

With regard to this clonotype: A junction end diverges from the germline sequence, so it may reflect a read error. The chain links TRBV12-3 or TRBV12-4 to TRBJ2-3; 8 positions match TRBD2. This CDR3 is built from 14 residues. Here the CDR3 reads CASRLAGFTDTQYF. Written as DNA, the CDR3 is TGTGCCAGCAGGTTAGCGGGATTCACAGATACGCAGTATTTT.

There are a few counts of this clonotype. This chain joins TRBV4-3 and TRBJ2-7, with TRBD2 matching 8 bases. The length of the CDR3 is 15 residues. V dropped 4 bases and J dropped 3; count of bases not matched to a gene: 8. Germline V gene lookup returns CDR1 LGHNA and CDR2 YSLEER. As DNA, the CDR3 is TGCGCCAGCAGCCCGGGAGCTAGCGGGTTCTACGAGCAGTACTTC. Translation: CASSPGASGFYEQYF.

This clonotype was detected a few times. V usage is TRBV20-1 and J usage is TRBJ2-7; perhaps D is TRBD1 or TRBD2 (6 bases each). The V gene's germline CDR1 is DFQATT and CDR2 SNEGSKA (reference sequence). The CDR3 consists of 14 residues. V lost 3 bases to trimming and J lost 4 bases, with 16 bases between them. This CDR3 is CSARGGGAKYEQYF. CDR3 DNA sequence: TGCAGTGCTAGGGGGGGCGGGGCGAAGTACGAGCAGTACTTC.

The rearrangement uses TRBV6-5 and TRBJ1-4, with TRBD1 matching over 9 bases. V lost 2 bases and J lost 7; bases outside the gene matches: 5. The CDR3 covers 15 residues. Germline V gene sequence: CDR1 MNHEY, CDR2 SVGAGI. CDR3 loop: CASSYGTGMGEKLFF. CDR3 DNA: TGTGCCAGCAGTTACGGGACAGGGATGGGTGAAAAACTGTTTTTT.

The rearrangement joins TRBV29-1 to TRBJ1-2; 8 bases agree with TRBD1. The CDR3 loop spans 13 amino acids. V lost 7 bases and J lost 4; bases outside the gene matches: 8. Germline assignment: CDR1 SQVTM and CDR2 ANQGSEA. In DNA, the CDR3 is TGCAGCGCCGACAGGGGCTTGAGCTATGGCTACACCTTC. Encoded protein: CSADRGLSYGYTF.

The CDR3 sequence is CATSDPRGPGNQPQHF. CDR3 sequence (DNA): TGTGCCACCTCCGACCCCAGGGGGCCGGGCAATCAGCCCCAGCATTTT. This chain connects TRBV24-1 to TRBJ1-5, with 8 bases identical to TRBD1. Germline trimming cut 9 bases from V and 2 bases from J; bases unmatched to any gene: 11. The CDR3 has 16 residues. Germline lookup yields CDR1 KGHDR and CDR2 SFDVKD.